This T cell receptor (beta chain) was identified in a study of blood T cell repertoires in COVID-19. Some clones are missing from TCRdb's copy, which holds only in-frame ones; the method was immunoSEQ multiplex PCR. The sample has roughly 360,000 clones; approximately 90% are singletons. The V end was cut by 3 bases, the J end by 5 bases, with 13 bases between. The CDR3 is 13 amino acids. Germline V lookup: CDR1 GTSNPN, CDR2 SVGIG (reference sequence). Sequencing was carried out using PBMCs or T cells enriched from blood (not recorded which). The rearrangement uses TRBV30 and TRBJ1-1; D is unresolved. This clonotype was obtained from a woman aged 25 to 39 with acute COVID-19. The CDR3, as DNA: TGTGCCTGGAGGAAAAAGCAGGTAACTGAAGCTTTCTTT. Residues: CAWRKKQVTEAFF. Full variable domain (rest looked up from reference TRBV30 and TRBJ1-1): SQTIHQWPATLVQPVGSPLSLECTVEGTSNPNLYWYRQAAGRGLQLLFYSVGIGQISSEVPQNLSASRPQDRQFILSSKKLLLSDSGFYLCAWRKKQVTEAFFGQGTRLTVV.